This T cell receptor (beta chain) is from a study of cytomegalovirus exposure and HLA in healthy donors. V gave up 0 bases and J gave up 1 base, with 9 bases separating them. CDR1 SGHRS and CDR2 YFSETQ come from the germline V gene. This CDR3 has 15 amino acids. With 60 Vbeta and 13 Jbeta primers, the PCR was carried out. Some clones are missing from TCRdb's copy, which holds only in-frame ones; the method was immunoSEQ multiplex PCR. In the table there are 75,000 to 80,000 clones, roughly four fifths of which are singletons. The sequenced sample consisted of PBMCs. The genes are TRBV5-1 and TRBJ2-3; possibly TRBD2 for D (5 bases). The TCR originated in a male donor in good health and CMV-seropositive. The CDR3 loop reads CASSLGTLGTDTQYF. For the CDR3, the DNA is TGCGCCAGCAGCTTGGGGACTCTTGGCACAGATACGCAGTATTTT. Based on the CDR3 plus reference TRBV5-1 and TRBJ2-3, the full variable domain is KAGVTQTPRYLIKTRGQQVTLSCSPISGHRSVSWYQQTPGQGLQFLFEYFSETQRNKGNFPGRFSGRQFSNSRSEMNVSTLELGDSALYLCASSLGTLGTDTQYFGPGTRLTVL.